This T cell receptor beta chain was observed in a study of cytomegalovirus exposure and HLA in healthy donors. Researchers ran the PCR with 60 Vbeta and 13 Jbeta primers. Data came from immunoSEQ multiplex PCR; TCRdb stores just in-frame clones and leaves some out. The table shows some 63,000 clones, with 75% to 90% occurring only once. Looked up from germline, CDR1 is LGHNA and CDR2 is YNFKEQ. V was clipped by 0 bases and J by 11 bases; unmatched bases: 11. This CDR3 is 15 amino acids long. General study findings and limits: Later analysis demonstrated an association between a missense DCLRE1C variant and TCR beta V- and J-gene trimming.

Notes on this clone: What it recognizes is unknown.

The source of this sequence is a middle-aged woman in good health and CMV-seronegative. The sample taken for sequencing was PBMCs. The chain is built from TRBV4-2 and TRBJ1-1; TRBD1 aligns across 8 bases. The CDR3 region has the DNA TGTGCCAGCAGCCAAGACAGCCCGGACAGGGTAGGTGCTTTCTTT. This encodes CASSQDSPDRVGAFF.